The TCR beta chain under discussion was sequenced for a study of cytomegalovirus exposure and HLA in healthy donors. General observations from the study: Later analysis revealed greater clonal expansion in HLA-associated TCR beta chains than in equally common others. Among the CMV-associated chains, a few were confirmed in vitro as specific for CMV antigens.

V lost 3 bases, J lost 2 bases, and 5 bases stayed unmatched. This CDR3 is built from 16 residues. Germline CDR1 is KGHSH and CDR2 is LQKENI. Donors were nominally healthy when sampled, though unrecorded immune exposures were likely. A word on this clone: The antigen remains undetermined.

This PCR relied on a set of 60 Vbeta primers and 13 Jbeta primers. Profiling relied on immunoSEQ multiplex PCR, and the TCRdb table lists in-frame clones only, not all of them. Of around 65,000 clones listed, about 85% are singletons. Input material: PBMCs. The V call is TRBV18, the J call TRBJ2-3; 10 bases are shared with TRBD2. This TCR was sampled from a female donor in good health and CMV-seronegative. The CDR3 nucleotides read TGTGCCAGCTCACCCTATAGCGGGAGGCTCACAGATACGCAGTATTTT. Its translation is CASSPYSGRLTDTQYF.